This TCR beta chain was sequenced in a study of lymphopenia after photon versus proton radiotherapy. Whole-study findings and limits: Photon-treated patients lost naive T cells and TCR diversity; proton-treated stayed stable. Survival link was tested only in deceased patients; proton benefit remains a possibility.

This clone was detected only a few times. Its target is unknown. Assay: immunoSEQ multiplex PCR; the TCRdb copy retains only in-frame clones and omits some. The sample lists 70,000 or so clones; 85% to 95% were seen once. The CDR3 contains 15 residues. Trimming stripped 2 bases from V and 1 base from J, with 9 bases between. Germline V gene sequence: CDR1 MNHEY, CDR2 SMNVEV (reference sequence). The chain recombines TRBV27 with TRBJ1-5; D gene ambiguous. This receptor was identified in a woman in her thirties or forties with cholangiocarcinoma. This specimen consisted of peripheral blood, obtained from a patient treated with photon-based radiotherapy. The CDR3, as DNA: TGTGCCAGCAGTTTAGTCGGACGGAGCAATCAGCCCCAGCATTTT. It is translated as CASSLVGRSNQPQHF.